The rows below give T cell receptor beta chains drawn from one sample of a study of cytomegalovirus exposure and HLA in healthy donors. Data came from immunoSEQ multiplex PCR; TCRdb stores just in-frame clones and leaves some out. This table holds about 180,000 clones, more than 60% found once. Sequenced sample: PBMCs. These receptors were taken from a man between 18 and 35 years old in good health and CMV-seronegative. The CDR3 runs from the conserved cysteine through the conserved F or W. The D gene is left open where the match is weak. Expanded clones are given a class, and other clones once, few, many or no size at all.

size: NA; D: TRBD2; V: TRBV7-6; J: TRBJ2-1; CDR3: CASSPTGTRGHNEQFF; DNA: TGTGCCAGCAGCCCAACCGGGACTAGGGGACACAATGAGCAGTTCTTC
size: NA; D: NA; V: TRBV2; J: TRBJ1-3; CDR3: CASSNLGGQTFWDTICF; DNA: TGTGCCAGCAGCAATCTAGGAGGACAGACGTTCTGGGACACCATATGTTTT
size: NA; D: TRBD1; V: TRBV15; J: TRBJ2-3; CDR3: CATSRGDRDTDTQYF; DNA: TGTGCCACCAGCAGAGGGGACAGGGATACAGATACGCAGTATTTT
size: once; D: TRBD2; V: TRBV30; J: TRBJ2-4; CDR3: CAWKIGTNKNIQYF; DNA: TGTGCCTGGAAAATTGGGACTAACAAAAACATTCAGTACTTC
size: NA; D: NA; V: TRBV5-1; J: TRBJ1-5; CDR3: CASSLGGSFSNQPQHF; DNA: TGCGCCAGCAGCTTGGGGGGCAGTTTTAGCAATCAGCCCCAGCATTTT
size: NA; D: TRBD2; V: TRBV13; J: TRBJ2-3; CDR3: CASSAPLTSGRITQYF; DNA: TGTGCCAGCAGCGCCCCATTGACTAGCGGGAGGATCACGCAGTATTTT
size: NA; D: TRBD2; V: TRBV4-2; J: TRBJ2-2; CDR3: CASSHPSGGVNTGELFF; DNA: TGTGCCAGCAGCCACCCTAGCGGGGGGGTCAACACCGGGGAGCTGTTTTTT
size: NA; D: TRBD1; V: TRBV30; J: TRBJ2-7; CDR3: CAWSGDRGYEQYF; DNA: TGTGCCTGGAGTGGGGACAGGGGGTACGAGCAGTACTTC
size: NA; D: NA; V: TRBV5-1; J: TRBJ2-7; CDR3: CASSLQASSYEQYF; DNA: TGCGCCAGCAGCTTACAGGCGAGCTCCTACGAGCAGTACTTC
size: NA; D: NA; V: TRBV7-9; J: TRBJ2-7; CDR3: CASSFGGGDFSYEQYF; DNA: TGTGCCAGCAGCTTTGGAGGGGGCGACTTCTCCTACGAGCAGTACTTC
size: NA; D: NA; V: TRBV21-1; J: TRBJ1-5; CDR3: CASSKAGGQGANQPQHF; DNA: TGTGCCAGCAGCAAAGCAGGGGGGCAGGGGGCTAATCAGCCCCAGCATTTT
size: NA; D: NA; V: TRBV6-5; J: TRBJ1-2; CDR3: CASSFSGYGYTF; DNA: TGTGCCAGCAGTTTTTCAGGCTATGGCTACACCTTC
size: once; D: NA; V: TRBV7-2; J: TRBJ2-1; CDR3: CASSLGKSSYNEQFF; DNA: TGTGCCAGCAGCTTGGGCAAGAGCTCCTACAATGAGCAGTTCTTC